This T cell receptor beta chain was profiled in a study of control samples from healthy donors and cancer patients. The repertoire was sequenced with immunoSEQ multiplex PCR; TCRdb's copy has only in-frame clones and lacks some. Among 75,000 to 100,000 clones listed, roughly 86% were seen once. The germline V gene has CDR1 KGHSH and CDR2 LQKENI. The V end lost 2 bases, the J end lost 0 bases, and 18 bases lay between the germline ends. This CDR3 region has 18 residues. This receptor was obtained from a man in his sixties in good health. Sequencing was performed on blood. This rearrangement joins TRBV18 to TRBJ2-3; weak D call: TRBD1 (6 bases). CDR3 nucleotide sequence: TGTGCCAGCTCACCAAGTTTTCCGACAGGAACTAGCACAGATACGCAGTATTTT. Translated, it gives CASSPSFPTGTSTDTQYF.